The 17 T cell receptor beta chains below all came from one sample that was sequenced in a study of blood T cell repertoires in COVID-19. Libraries were prepared by immunoSEQ multiplex PCR; TCRdb keeps only in-frame clonotypes and omits some of them. The table shows some 180,000 clones, with 70% to 90% occurring only once. Material: peripheral blood. These receptors originate from a man between 45 and 60 years old who had recovered from COVID-19.

The chain couples TRBV7-6 to TRBJ1-2; 7 bases map to TRBD1. The CDR3 is 15 amino acids. The J segment lost 6 bases and the V segment lost 5 bases, leaving 12 bases of the junction unmatched. Germline V CDR1 and CDR2: SGHVS, FNYEAQ. The CDR3 DNA reads TGTGCCAGCAGCGGCACCACAGGGGAGGAGCATGGCTACACCTTC. Translated: CASSGTTGEEHGYTF.

The chain links TRBV24-1 to TRBJ1-2; D might be TRBD1 (5 bases). The ends were cut back, 1 base at V and 10 bases at J, with 9 bases in the middle. The CDR3 is 12 residues long. Germline loops: CDR1 KGHDR, CDR2 SFDVKD. DNA of the CDR3: TGTGCCACCAGTGATTTCGGCGGGACCTACACCTTC. Its protein is CATSDFGGTYTF.

The rearrangement uses TRBV6-2 or TRBV6-3 and TRBJ2-5; TRBD1 matches 7 bases. The V and J ends lost 6 bases and 1 base, in that order; junction bases with no gene match: 8. Germline lookup yields CDR1 MNHEY and CDR2 SVGEGT. The CDR3 is 15 residues long. This CDR3 is CASSQTGVSQETQYF. CDR3 sequence (DNA): TGTGCCAGCAGCCAAACAGGGGTTAGCCAAGAGACCCAGTACTTC.

This chain connects TRBV7-2 to TRBJ1-6; D is perhaps TRBD1 (6 bases). V lost 6 bases and J lost 11, with 17 bases in between. Germline V gene lookup returns CDR1 SGHTA and CDR2 FQGNSA. The CDR3 loop spans 14 amino acids. CDR3 nucleotide sequence: TGTGCCAGCAGGGAGACAGGCAGGGGAACACCCCTCCACTTT. It specifies CASRETGRGTPLHF.

The chain combines TRBV20-1 with TRBJ2-2; 11 bases are a match to TRBD2. V trimming: 3 bases; J trimming: 4 bases; junction bases outside the gene matches: 4. Germline CDR1 and CDR2: DFQATT and SNEGSKA (reference sequence). The CDR3 contains 15 residues. The CDR3 region has the DNA TGCAGTGCTAGTACTAGCGGGAGTGGCACCGGGGAGCTGTTTTTT. Translation gives CSASTSGSGTGELFF.

The gene calls are TRBV7-2 and TRBJ2-3; 9 positions match TRBD1. The CDR3 contains 15 residues. J was trimmed by 4 bases and V by 5 bases; bases with no gene match: 7. Germline CDR1 SGHTA, CDR2 FQGNSA. The CDR3 sequence is CASSLDRGGADTQYF. CDR3 sequence (DNA): TGTGCCAGCAGCCTGGACAGGGGAGGCGCAGATACGCAGTATTTT.

The rearrangement uses TRBV5-5 and TRBJ1-1; TRBD1 is a possible D gene (5 bases). The germline CDR1 and CDR2 sequences are SGHKS and YYEKEE (reference sequence). CDR3 length equals 11 residues. Trimming removed 3 bases from V and 8 bases from J, with 8 bases in between. CDR3 protein: CASSSGVEAFF. The DNA of the CDR3 is TGTGCCAGCAGCTCGGGGGTAGAAGCTTTCTTT. The whole variable domain, filled in from reference TRBV5-5 and TRBJ1-1, reads DAGVTQSPTHLIKTRGQQVTLRCSPISGHKSVSWYQQVLGQGPQFIFQYYEKEERGRGNFPDRFSARQFPNYSSELNVNALLLGDSALYLCASSSGVEAFFGQGTRLTVV.

The chain uses TRBV6-2 or TRBV6-3 and TRBJ1-2; 9 bases fit TRBD1. Unmatched junction bases numbered 5, after V lost 6 bases and J lost 6 bases. This CDR3 has 13 amino acids. Germline CDR1 is MNHEY and CDR2 is SVGEGT. The CDR3, as DNA: TGTGCCAGCAGCCCACAGGGGGCCCATGGCTACACCTTC. Translating gives CASSPQGAHGYTF.

This clone appeared a few times. This rearrangement joins TRBV28 to TRBJ2-6; tentatively, D is TRBD2 (6 bases). Trimming cost V 7 bases and J 0 bases, with 19 bases left between them. This CDR3 has 18 residues. The germline CDR1 and CDR2 sequences are MDHEN and SYDVKM. The CDR3 DNA reads as TGTGCCAGCACCCCTGCGGGACGCTTCCTCTCTGGGGCCAACGTCCTGACTTTC. Encoded protein: CASTPAGRFLSGANVLTF.

This clone was seen only a few times. The CDR3 DNA is TGTGCCAGCAGTTACGGCTCCCAAGAGACCCAGTACTTC. It specifies CASSYGSQETQYF. The chain is built from TRBV6-2 or TRBV6-3 and TRBJ2-5; D remains ambiguous. V was shortened by 2 bases and J by 1 base, with 5 bases between the two germline ends. The CDR3 is 13 amino acids. From germline, CDR1 is MNHEY and CDR2 SVGEGT.

The chain joins TRBV7-2 to TRBJ2-4; TRBD2 might be the D (5 bases). Deletions cut 1 base from V and 0 bases from J, with 7 bases between. In germline, CDR1 is SGHTA, CDR2 FQGNSA. The CDR3 loop spans 15 amino acids. The CDR3, as DNA: TGTGCCAGCAGCTTAGACGGACTAGCCAAAAACATTCAGTACTTC. Translating gives CASSLDGLAKNIQYF.

This chain connects TRBV10-2 to TRBJ2-7; TRBD2 is a possible D gene (6 bases). Looked up from germline, CDR1 is WSHSY and CDR2 is SAAADI. Trimming removed 0 bases at V and 12 bases at J, with 12 bases between. This CDR3 has 12 residues. The DNA for the CDR3 is TGCGCCAGCAGTGAGTCAGACGACGGGAGGTACTTC. Protein product: CASSESDDGRYF.

For this clone: Other DNA sequences in the same sample also yield this CDR3. The J gene is TRBJ2-5, the V gene TRBV12-5; 10 bases match TRBD2. J gave up 2 bases and V 1 base, and 4 bases lay outside the gene matches. In germline, CDR1 is LGHNT, CDR2 FRNRAP. This CDR3 has 16 residues. The CDR3 loop reads CASGLGTSGGQETQYF. The CDR3 bases are TGTGCTAGTGGTTTGGGGACTAGCGGAGGACAAGAGACCCAGTACTTC.

This clone was observed once. V usage is TRBV30 and J usage is TRBJ2-2, with TRBD1 matching 7 bases. The germline gives CDR1 GTSNPN, CDR2 SVGIG (reference sequence). The J segment lost 5 bases and the V segment lost 0 bases, leaving 9 bases of the junction unmatched. This CDR3 is built from 16 residues. In nucleotides, the CDR3 is TGTGCCTGGAGTGTTTGGCTTCCAGGGGGTACCGGGGAGCTGTTTTTT. This sequence encodes CAWSVWLPGGTGELFF.

There are a few counts of this clone. V and J are TRBV7-9 and TRBJ1-2, with a weak D call TRBD1 (5 bases). The CDR3 spans 13 residues. Germline V gene sequence: CDR1 SEHNR, CDR2 FQNEAQ (reference sequence). V lost 5 bases to trimming and J lost 7 bases, with 14 bases between them. CDR3 bases: TGTGCCAGCAGCACACCAGGGATACCTGGCTACACCTTC. Protein product: CASSTPGIPGYTF.

CDR3 amino acids: CASSIDRAGNQPQHF. The CDR3, as DNA: TGTGCCAGTAGTATAGACAGGGCAGGGAATCAGCCCCAGCATTTT. The chain recombines TRBV19 with TRBJ1-5, with a tentative D call TRBD1 (5 bases). There are 15 residues in the CDR3. Per germline, CDR1 LNHDA and CDR2 SQIVND (reference sequence). V was cut by 0 bases and J by 4 bases, with 10 bases left in between.

The rearrangement uses TRBV2 and TRBJ1-5, with a weak D call TRBD1 (5 bases). The germline V gene encodes CDR1 SNHLY and CDR2 FYNNEI. The CDR3 consists of 13 residues. V was cut by 4 bases and J by 7 bases, with 11 bases left in between. Here the CDR3 reads CASSVGGEQPQHF. The CDR3 DNA is TGTGCCAGCAGTGTGGGGGGGGAACAGCCCCAGCATTTT.